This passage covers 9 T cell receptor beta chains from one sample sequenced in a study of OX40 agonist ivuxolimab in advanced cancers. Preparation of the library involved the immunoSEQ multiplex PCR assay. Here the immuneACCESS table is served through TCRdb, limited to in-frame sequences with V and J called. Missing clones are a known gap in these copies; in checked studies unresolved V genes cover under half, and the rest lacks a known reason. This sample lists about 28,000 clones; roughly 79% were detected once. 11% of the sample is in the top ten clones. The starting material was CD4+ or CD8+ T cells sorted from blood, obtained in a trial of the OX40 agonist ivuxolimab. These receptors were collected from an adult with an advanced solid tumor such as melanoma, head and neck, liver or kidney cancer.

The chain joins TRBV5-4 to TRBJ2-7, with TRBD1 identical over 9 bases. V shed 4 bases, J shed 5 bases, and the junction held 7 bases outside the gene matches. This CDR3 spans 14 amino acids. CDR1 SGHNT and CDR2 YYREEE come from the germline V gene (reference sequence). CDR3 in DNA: TGTGCCAGCAGCGGAACAGGGGGCGGGAACGAGCAGTACTTC. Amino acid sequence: CASSGTGGGNEQYF. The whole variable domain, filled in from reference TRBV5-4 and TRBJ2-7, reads ETGVTQSPTHLIKTRGQQVTLRCSSQSGHNTVSWYQQALGQGPQFIFQYYREEENGRGNFPPRFSGLQFPNYSSELNVNALELDDSALYLCASSGTGGGNEQYFGPGTRLTVT.

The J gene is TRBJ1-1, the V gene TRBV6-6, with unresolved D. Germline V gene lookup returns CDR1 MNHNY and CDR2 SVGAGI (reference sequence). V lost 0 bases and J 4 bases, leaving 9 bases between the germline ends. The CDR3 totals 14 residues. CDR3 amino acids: CASSYSNLGTEAFF. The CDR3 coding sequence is TGTGCCAGCAGTTACTCGAACCTGGGCACTGAAGCTTTCTTT.

DNA of the CDR3: TGCGCCAGCAGCTTGGAAGGGGTGGCCACTGAAGCTTTCTTT. Protein: CASSLEGVATEAFF. V is TRBV5-1 and J is TRBJ1-1; D possibly corresponds to TRBD1 (5 bases). V lost 0 bases and J 4 bases, leaving 10 bases between the germline ends. This CDR3 is built from 14 residues. CDR1 is SGHRS and CDR2 is YFSETQ in the germline V gene.

The CDR3 coding sequence is TGTGCCAGCAGGGGCGCATTCGGCACCGGGGAGCTGTTTTTT. Translated, it gives CASRGAFGTGELFF. The chain couples TRBV2 to TRBJ2-2; D gene ambiguous. The CDR3 covers 14 residues. From germline, CDR1 is SNHLY and CDR2 FYNNEI. V lost 6 bases and J lost 4, with 12 bases in between.

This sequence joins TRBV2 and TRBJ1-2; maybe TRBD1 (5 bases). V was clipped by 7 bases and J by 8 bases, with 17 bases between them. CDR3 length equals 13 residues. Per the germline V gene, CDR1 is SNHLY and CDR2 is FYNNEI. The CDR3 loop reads CASTQGEGQGYTF. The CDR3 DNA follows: TGTGCCAGCACCCAAGGGGAGGGGCAGGGCTACACCTTC.

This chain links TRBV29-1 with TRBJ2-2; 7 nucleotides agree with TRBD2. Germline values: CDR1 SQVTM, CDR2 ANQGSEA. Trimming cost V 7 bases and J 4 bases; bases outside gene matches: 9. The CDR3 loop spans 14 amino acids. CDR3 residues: CSAHRPGGTGELFF. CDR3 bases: TGCAGCGCCCATCGGCCGGGGGGCACCGGGGAGCTGTTTTTT.

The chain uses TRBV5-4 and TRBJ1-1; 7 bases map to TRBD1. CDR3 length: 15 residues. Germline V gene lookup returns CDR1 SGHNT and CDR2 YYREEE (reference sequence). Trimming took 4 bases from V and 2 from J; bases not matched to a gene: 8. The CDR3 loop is CASSIRQGTNTEAFF. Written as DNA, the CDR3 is TGTGCCAGCAGCATCCGACAGGGAACTAACACTGAAGCTTTCTTT.

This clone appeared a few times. The CDR3 here is CASSVGSFQETQYF. The CDR3 DNA reads as TGTGCCAGCAGCGTAGGCTCCTTCCAAGAGACCCAGTACTTC. The chain combines TRBV9 with TRBJ2-5; D unclear. Deletions cut 0 bases from V and 1 base from J, with 7 bases between. Germline values: CDR1 SGDLS, CDR2 YYNGEE. This CDR3 has 14 amino acids.

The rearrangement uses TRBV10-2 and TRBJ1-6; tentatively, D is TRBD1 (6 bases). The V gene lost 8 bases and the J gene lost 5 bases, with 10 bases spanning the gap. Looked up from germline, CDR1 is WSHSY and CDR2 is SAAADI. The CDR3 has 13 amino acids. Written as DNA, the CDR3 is TGCGCCAGCGGACAGCTTGATAATTCACCCCTCCACTTT. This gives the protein CASGQLDNSPLHF.